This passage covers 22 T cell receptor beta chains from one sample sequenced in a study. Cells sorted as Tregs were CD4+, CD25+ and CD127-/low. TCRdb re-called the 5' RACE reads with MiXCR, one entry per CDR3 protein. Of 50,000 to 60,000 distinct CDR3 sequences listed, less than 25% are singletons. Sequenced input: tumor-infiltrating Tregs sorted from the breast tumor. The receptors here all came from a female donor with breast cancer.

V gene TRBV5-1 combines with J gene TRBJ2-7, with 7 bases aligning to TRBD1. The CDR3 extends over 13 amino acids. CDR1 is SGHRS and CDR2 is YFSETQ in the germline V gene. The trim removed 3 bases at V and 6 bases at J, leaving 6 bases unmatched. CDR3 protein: CASSSTGQGEQYF. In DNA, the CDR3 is TGCGCCAGCAGCTCGACAGGGCAGGGCGAGCAGTACTTC.

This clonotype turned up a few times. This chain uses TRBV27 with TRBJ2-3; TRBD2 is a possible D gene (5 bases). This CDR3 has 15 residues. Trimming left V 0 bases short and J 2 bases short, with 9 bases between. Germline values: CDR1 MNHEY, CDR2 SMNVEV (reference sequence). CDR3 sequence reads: CASSLSRAVTDTQYF. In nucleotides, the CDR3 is TGTGCCAGCAGTTTATCGAGGGCAGTCACAGATACGCAGTATTTT.

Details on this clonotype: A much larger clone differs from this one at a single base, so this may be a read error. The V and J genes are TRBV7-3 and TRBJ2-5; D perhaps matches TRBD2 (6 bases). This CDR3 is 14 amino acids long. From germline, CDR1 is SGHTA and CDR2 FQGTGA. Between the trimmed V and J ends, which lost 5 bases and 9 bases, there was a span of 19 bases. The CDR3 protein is CASSAMGGREAQYF. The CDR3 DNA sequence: TGTGCCAGCAGCGCCATGGGGGGTAGGGAGGCCCAGTACTTC.

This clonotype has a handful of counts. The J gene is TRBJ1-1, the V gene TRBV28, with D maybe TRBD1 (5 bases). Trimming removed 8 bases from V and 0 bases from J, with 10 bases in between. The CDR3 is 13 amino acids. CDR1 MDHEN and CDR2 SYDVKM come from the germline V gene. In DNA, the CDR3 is TGTGCCAGCCGCGGGGCTCTGAACACTGAAGCTTTCTTT. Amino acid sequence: CASRGALNTEAFF.

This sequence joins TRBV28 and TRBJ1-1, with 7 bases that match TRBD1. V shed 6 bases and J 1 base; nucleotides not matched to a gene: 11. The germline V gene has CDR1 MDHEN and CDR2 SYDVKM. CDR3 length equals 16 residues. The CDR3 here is CASSPGTATGNTEAFF. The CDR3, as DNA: TGTGCCAGCAGCCCCGGGACAGCGACAGGGAACACTGAAGCTTTCTTT.

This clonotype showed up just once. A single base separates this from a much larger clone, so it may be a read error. The CDR3 here is CASAPAKRQETQYF. Written as DNA, the CDR3 is TGTGCCAGCGCACCGGCCAAACGACAAGAGACCCAGTACTTC. This chain connects TRBV27 to TRBJ2-5; D is ambiguous. The CDR3 has 14 residues. V shed 8 bases and J shed 2 bases, with 15 bases lying between them. Germline V gene lookup returns CDR1 MNHEY and CDR2 SMNVEV (reference sequence).

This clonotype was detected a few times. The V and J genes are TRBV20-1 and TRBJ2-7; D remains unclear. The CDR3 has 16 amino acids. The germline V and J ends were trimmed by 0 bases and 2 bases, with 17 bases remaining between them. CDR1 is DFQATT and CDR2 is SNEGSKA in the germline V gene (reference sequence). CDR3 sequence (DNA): TGCAGTGCTAGAGATCAACACCGCTACTTCACCTACGAGCAGTACTTC. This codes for CSARDQHRYFTYEQYF.

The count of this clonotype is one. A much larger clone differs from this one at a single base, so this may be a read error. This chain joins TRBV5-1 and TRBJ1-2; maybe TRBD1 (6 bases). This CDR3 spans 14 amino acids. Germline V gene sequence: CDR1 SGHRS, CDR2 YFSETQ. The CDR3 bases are TGCGCCAGCAGCTTGGAGCAGGGGAACTGTGGCTACACCTTC. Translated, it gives CASSLEQGNCGYTF.

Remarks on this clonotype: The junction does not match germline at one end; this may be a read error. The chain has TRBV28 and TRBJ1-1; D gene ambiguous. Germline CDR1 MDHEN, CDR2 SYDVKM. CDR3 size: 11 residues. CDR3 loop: CASSLNTEACF. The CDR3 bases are TGTGCCAGCAGTTTGAACACTGAAGCTTGCTTT.

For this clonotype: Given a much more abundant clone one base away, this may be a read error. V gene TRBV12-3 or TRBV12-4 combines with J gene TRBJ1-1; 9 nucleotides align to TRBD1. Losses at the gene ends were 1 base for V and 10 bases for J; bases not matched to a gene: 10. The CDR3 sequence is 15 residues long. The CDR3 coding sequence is TGTGCCAGCAGTTTAGGTACAGGGGGCGATAATGGAGCTTTCTTT. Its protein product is CASSLGTGGDNGAFF.

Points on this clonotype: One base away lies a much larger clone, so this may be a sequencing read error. In DNA, the CDR3 is TGTGCCAGCAGTTACGGGACATACTACGAGCAGTACTTC. Its protein is CASSYGTYYEQYF. J is TRBJ2-7 and V is TRBV6-5, with D perhaps TRBD1 (6 bases). The germline V gene encodes CDR1 MNHEY and CDR2 SVGAGI. CDR3 size: 13 residues. V shed 2 bases and J shed 3 bases, with 8 bases lying between them.

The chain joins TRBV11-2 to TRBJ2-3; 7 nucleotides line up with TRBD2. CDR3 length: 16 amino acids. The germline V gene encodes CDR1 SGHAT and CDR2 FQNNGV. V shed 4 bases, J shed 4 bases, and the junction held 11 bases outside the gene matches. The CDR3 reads CASSWRGLTNSDTQYF. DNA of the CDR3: TGTGCCAGCAGCTGGCGGGGACTAACTAACTCAGATACGCAGTATTTT.

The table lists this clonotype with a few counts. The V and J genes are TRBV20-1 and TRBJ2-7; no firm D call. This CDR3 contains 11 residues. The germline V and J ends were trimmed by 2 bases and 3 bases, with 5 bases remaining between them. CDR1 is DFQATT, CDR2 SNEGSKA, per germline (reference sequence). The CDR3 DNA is TGCAGTGCTAGACCCTTCTACGAGCAGTACTTC. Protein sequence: CSARPFYEQYF.

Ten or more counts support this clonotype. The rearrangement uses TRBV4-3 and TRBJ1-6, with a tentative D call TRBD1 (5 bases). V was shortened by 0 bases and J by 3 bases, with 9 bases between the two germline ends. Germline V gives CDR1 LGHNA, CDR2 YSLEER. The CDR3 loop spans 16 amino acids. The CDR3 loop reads CASSQEGRIYNSPLHF. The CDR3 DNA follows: TGCGCCAGCAGCCAAGAGGGACGGATCTATAATTCACCCCTCCACTTT.

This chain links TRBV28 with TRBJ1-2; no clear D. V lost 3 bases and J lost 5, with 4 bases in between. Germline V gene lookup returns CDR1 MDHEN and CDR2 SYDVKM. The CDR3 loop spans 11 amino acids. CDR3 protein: CASSFIYGYTF. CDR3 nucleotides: TGTGCCAGCAGTTTTATATATGGCTACACCTTC.

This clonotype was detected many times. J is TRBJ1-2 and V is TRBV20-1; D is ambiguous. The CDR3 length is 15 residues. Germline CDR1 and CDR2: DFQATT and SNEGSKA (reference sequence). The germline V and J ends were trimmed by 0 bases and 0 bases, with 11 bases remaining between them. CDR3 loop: CSARELGLANYGYTF. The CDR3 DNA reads TGCAGTGCTAGAGAATTGGGGTTAGCTAACTATGGCTACACCTTC.

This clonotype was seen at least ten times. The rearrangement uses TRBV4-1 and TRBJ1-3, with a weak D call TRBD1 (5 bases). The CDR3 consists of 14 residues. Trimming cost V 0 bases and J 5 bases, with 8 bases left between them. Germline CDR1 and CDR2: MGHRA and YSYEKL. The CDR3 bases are TGCGCCAGCAGCCAAGATCTGGGACGAAACACCATATATTTT. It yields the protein CASSQDLGRNTIYF.

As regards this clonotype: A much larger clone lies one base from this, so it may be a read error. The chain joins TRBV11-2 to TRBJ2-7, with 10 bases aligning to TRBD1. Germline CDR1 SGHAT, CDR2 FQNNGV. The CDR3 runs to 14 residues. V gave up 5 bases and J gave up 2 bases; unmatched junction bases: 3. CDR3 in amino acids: CASSRDRGTYEQYV. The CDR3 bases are TGTGCCAGCAGCCGGGACAGGGGAACCTACGAGCAGTACGTC.

The CDR3 reads CASSLEVTASNYGYTF. The CDR3 DNA reads TGTGCCAGCAGCTTAGAAGTGACAGCATCTAACTATGGCTACACCTTC. The V and J genes are TRBV7-8 and TRBJ1-2; D might be TRBD1 (5 bases). The V gene's germline CDR1 is SGHVS and CDR2 FQNEAQ. The V end was cut by 1 base, the J end by 0 bases, with 12 bases between. CDR3 length equals 16 residues. The whole variable domain, remainder taken from reference TRBV7-8 and TRBJ1-2, is GAGVSQSPRYKVAKRGQDVALRCDPISGHVSLFWYQQALGQGPEFLTYFQNEAQLDKSGLPSDRFFAERPEGSVSTLKIQRTQQEDSAVYLCASSLEVTASNYGYTFGSGTRLTVV.

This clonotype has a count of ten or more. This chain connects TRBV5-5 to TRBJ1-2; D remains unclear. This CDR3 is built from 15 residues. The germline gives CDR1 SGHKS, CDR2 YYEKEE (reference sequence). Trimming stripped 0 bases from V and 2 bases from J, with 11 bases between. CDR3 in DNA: TGTGCCAGCAGCTTGGCCCCGGGATCCAACTATGGCTACACCTTC. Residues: CASSLAPGSNYGYTF.

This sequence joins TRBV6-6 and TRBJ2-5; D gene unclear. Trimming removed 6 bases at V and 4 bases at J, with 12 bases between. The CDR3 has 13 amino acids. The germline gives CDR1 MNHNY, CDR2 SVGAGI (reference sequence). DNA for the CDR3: TGTGCCAGCAGCCGGGTGAATGCAGAGACCCAGTACTTC. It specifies CASSRVNAETQYF.

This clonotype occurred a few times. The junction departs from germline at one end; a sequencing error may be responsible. The DNA for the CDR3 is TGCAGAGCTAGAGATCCTTCCCAGGGTCGTTCACCCCTCCACTTT. It encodes CRARDPSQGRSPLHF. The chain uses TRBV20-1 and TRBJ1-6, with D possibly being TRBD1 (5 bases). Germline V gene sequence: CDR1 DFQATT, CDR2 SNEGSKA (reference sequence). CDR3 length: 15 residues.